The 23 T cell receptor beta chains below come from one sample, sequenced in a study of blood T cell repertoires in COVID-19 (dated by TCRdb to 2018 to 2021). Libraries were constructed by the immunoSEQ multiplex PCR assay. Drawn from immuneACCESS, this table holds only the in-frame rearrangements with V and J called that TCRdb kept. Clones are partly lost; checked studies trace under half to an unresolved V gene and leave the rest unexplained. Counted in this sample were about 160,000 clones; roughly 80% of them appeared once. About 5.8% of the sample is taken by the ten largest. The material sequenced was PBMCs or T cells enriched from blood (not recorded which). The source of these receptors is a woman aged 40-49 years with acute COVID-19.

CDR3 in amino acids: CAIGTAVYEQYF. The CDR3 DNA is TGTGCCATCGGGACAGCGGTCTACGAGCAGTACTTC. J is TRBJ2-7 and V is TRBV2, with TRBD1 identical over 7 bases. The CDR3 has 12 amino acids. The V segment lost 10 bases and the J segment 3 bases; nucleotides outside the gene matches: 6. CDR1 is SNHLY and CDR2 is FYNNEI in the germline V gene. The whole variable domain, filled in from reference TRBV2 and TRBJ2-7, reads EPEVTQTPSHQVTQMGQEVILRCVPISNHLYFYWYRQILGQKVEFLVSFYNNEISEKSEIFDDQFSVERPDGSNFTLKIRSTKLEDSAMYFCAIGTAVYEQYFGPGTRLTVT.

This sequence joins TRBV28 and TRBJ1-6; no definite D call. Germline values: CDR1 MDHEN, CDR2 SYDVKM. Trimming left V 3 bases short and J 7 bases short, with 13 bases between. This CDR3 has 15 residues. CDR3 sequence: CASSLLGGSNSPLHF. Here the CDR3 DNA reads TGTGCCAGCAGTTTGTTAGGCGGATCAAATTCACCCCTCCACTTT. Full variable domain (outside the CDR3, taken from reference TRBV28 and TRBJ1-6): DVKVTQSSRYLVKRTGEKVFLECVQDMDHENMFWYRQDPGLGLRLIYFSYDVKMKEKGDIPEGYSVSREKKERFSLILESASTNQTSMYLCASSLLGGSNSPLHFGNGTRLTVT.

This sequence joins TRBV27 and TRBJ2-3; TRBD2 might be the D (5 bases). CDR1 is MNHEY and CDR2 is SMNVEV in the germline V gene (reference sequence). This CDR3 region has 17 residues. V gave up 2 bases and J gave up 3 bases, with 18 bases separating them. In nucleotides, the CDR3 is TGTGCCAGCAGTTTAAGGCCCTGGGGAGTTGGGACAGATACGCAGTATTTT. Its protein is CASSLRPWGVGTDTQYF.

The chain carries TRBV27 and TRBJ2-7; perhaps TRBD1 as D (5 bases). The CDR3 length is 13 residues. Trimming shortened V by 5 bases and J by 3 bases, and 11 bases separated the two germline ends. Germline CDR1 and CDR2: MNHEY and SMNVEV (reference sequence). The CDR3 region is CASSPQGYYEQYF. The CDR3 nucleotides are TGTGCCAGCAGTCCCCAGGGCTACTACGAGCAGTACTTC.

This rearrangement joins TRBV2 to TRBJ2-3; maybe TRBD1 (6 bases). This CDR3 is 13 amino acids long. V gave up 5 bases and J gave up 5 bases, with 11 bases separating them. Per the germline V gene, CDR1 is SNHLY and CDR2 is FYNNEI. This CDR3 is CASSPGAGDTQYF. The CDR3 DNA follows: TGTGCCAGCAGTCCAGGGGCCGGAGATACGCAGTATTTT.

This clone was found once. This sequence joins TRBV19 and TRBJ2-7; D not resolved. V was pared by 3 bases and J by 3 bases, with 9 bases between. There are 13 residues in the CDR3. Germline lookup yields CDR1 LNHDA and CDR2 SQIVND (reference sequence). CDR3 loop: CASSIEQFYEQYF. Here the CDR3 DNA reads TGTGCCAGTAGTATTGAACAGTTCTACGAGCAGTACTTC.

V gene TRBV5-5 combines with J gene TRBJ2-3; D remains unclear. The CDR3 runs to 14 residues. V was clipped by 3 bases and J by 4 bases, with 12 bases between them. Per the germline V gene, CDR1 is SGHKS and CDR2 is YYEKEE (reference sequence). CDR3 residues: CASSSPSRADTQYF. The CDR3 DNA sequence: TGTGCCAGCAGCTCGCCCTCCCGGGCAGATACGCAGTATTTT.

The rearrangement links TRBV15 to TRBJ2-7, with TRBD1 identical over 8 bases. Trimming cost V 6 bases and J 3 bases; bases outside gene matches: 7. Germline loops: CDR1 LNHNV, CDR2 YYDKDF (reference sequence). This CDR3 region has 14 residues. The CDR3: CATRRDRSGYEQYF. CDR3 DNA sequence: TGTGCCACCAGGCGGGACAGGTCTGGCTACGAGCAGTACTTC.

On this clone itself: Just one base apart from a much larger clone, this may be a read error. The chain uses TRBV11-3 and TRBJ2-2; weak D call: TRBD2 (6 bases). V shed 5 bases and J shed 1 base, with 8 bases lying between them. Germline lookup yields CDR1 SGHNT and CDR2 YENEEA. This CDR3 region has 14 residues. The DNA for the CDR3 is TGTGCCAGCAGCCTGGGGGGGAACACCGGGGAGCTGTTTTTT. Translation: CASSLGGNTGELFF.

The chain recombines TRBV5-1 with TRBJ2-1, with D maybe TRBD2 (6 bases). The germline V and J ends were trimmed by 4 bases and 2 bases, with 13 bases remaining between them. The germline V gene encodes CDR1 SGHRS and CDR2 YFSETQ. The CDR3 sequence is 15 residues long. Here the CDR3 DNA reads TGCGCCAGCAGCGCCGGGACTGACGCCTACAATGAGCAGTTCTTC. It codes for CASSAGTDAYNEQFF. The full variable domain, its missing parts supplied by reference TRBV5-1 and TRBJ2-1, is KAGVTQTPRYLIKTRGQQVTLSCSPISGHRSVSWYQQTPGQGLQFLFEYFSETQRNKGNFPGRFSGRQFSNSRSEMNVSTLELGDSALYLCASSAGTDAYNEQFFGPGTRLTVL.

The sample holds one count of this clone. The gene calls are TRBV24-1 and TRBJ2-3; TRBD1 is a possible D gene (5 bases). CDR3 length: 14 residues. Trimming shortened V by 2 bases and J by 3 bases, and 8 bases separated the two germline ends. The germline V gene encodes CDR1 KGHDR and CDR2 SFDVKD. The CDR3, as DNA: TGTGCCACCAGTGATTCAGGGTTAACAGATACGCAGTATTTT. Encoded protein: CATSDSGLTDTQYF.

This chain joins TRBV27 and TRBJ2-1, with D uncertain. The CDR3 runs to 16 residues. The germline V gene encodes CDR1 MNHEY and CDR2 SMNVEV (reference sequence). The ends were cut back, 2 bases at V and 2 bases at J, with 13 bases in the middle. CDR3 protein: CASSLEEPNTYNEQFF. The CDR3 bases are TGTGCCAGCAGTTTAGAGGAGCCTAATACCTACAATGAGCAGTTCTTC.

V is TRBV2 and J is TRBJ1-1, with 8 bases identical to TRBD1. Trimming cost V 5 bases and J 2 bases; bases outside gene matches: 4. In germline, CDR1 is SNHLY, CDR2 FYNNEI. CDR3 size: 14 residues. The CDR3 sequence is CASSWDRRNTEAFF. For the CDR3, the DNA is TGTGCCAGCAGTTGGGACAGGCGAAACACTGAAGCTTTCTTT.

This chain links TRBV28 with TRBJ2-3; 13 bases agree with TRBD2. J gave up 6 bases and V 7 bases, and 10 bases lay outside the gene matches. The CDR3 is made up of 16 amino acids. Germline lookup yields CDR1 MDHEN and CDR2 SYDVKM. This CDR3 reads CASKGLAGVPFDTQYF. The CDR3, as DNA: TGTGCCAGCAAAGGACTAGCGGGAGTCCCCTTTGATACGCAGTATTTT.

The genes are TRBV2 and TRBJ2-7, with a tentative D call TRBD1 (6 bases). V was pared by 7 bases and J by 4 bases, with 17 bases between. Germline V lookup: CDR1 SNHLY, CDR2 FYNNEI. The CDR3 extends over 14 amino acids. CDR3 sequence: CASKGDGWSYEQYV. CDR3 DNA: TGTGCCAGCAAGGGGGATGGGTGGTCTTACGAGCAGTACGTC.

The chain couples TRBV7-2 to TRBJ2-7; D gene ambiguous. Trimming stripped 1 base from V and 0 bases from J, with 10 bases between. The CDR3 spans 15 residues. Germline lookup yields CDR1 SGHTA and CDR2 FQGNSA. The CDR3 DNA follows: TGTGCCAGCAGCTTAGTGTCAGGCCTCTCCTACGAGCAGTACTTC. This translates into CASSLVSGLSYEQYF.

This clone was seen more than once but under ten times. The rearrangement links TRBV6-5 to TRBJ1-1, with no clear D. V gave up 7 bases and J gave up 1 base, with 13 bases separating them. The CDR3 loop spans 14 amino acids. Germline-derived CDR1 and CDR2 are MNHEY and SVGAGI. The CDR3 nucleotides read TGTGCCAGCAACCCCCGGGGTGGGAACACTGAAGCTTTCTTT. Protein: CASNPRGGNTEAFF.

The chain carries TRBV4-2 and TRBJ1-5; unclear D gene. The CDR3 is made up of 15 amino acids. The germline gives CDR1 LGHNA, CDR2 YNFKEQ. V lost 1 base, J lost 3 bases, and 10 bases lay in between. The CDR3 DNA reads as TGTGCCAGCAGCCAAGGCGAAGTTACCAATCAGCCCCAGCATTTT. Its translation is CASSQGEVTNQPQHF.

The V and J genes are TRBV9 and TRBJ2-1; unclear D gene. The CDR3 is 15 residues long. CDR1 and CDR2 (germline): SGDLS, YYNGEE. V was pared by 0 bases and J by 8 bases, with 15 bases between. CDR3 nucleotide sequence: TGTGCCAGCAGCGTAGTAGGCAACCCAAGCGATGAGCAGTTCTTC. Protein sequence: CASSVVGNPSDEQFF.

The chain recombines TRBV5-1 with TRBJ2-3; no reliable D call. Trimming took off 1 base at V and 0 bases at J, with 6 bases between the two ends. This CDR3 is built from 14 residues. CDR1 SGHRS and CDR2 YFSETQ come from the germline V gene. The CDR3 is CASSLSVSTDTQYF. Here the CDR3 DNA reads TGCGCCAGCAGCTTGTCCGTCAGCACAGATACGCAGTATTTT.

This chain links TRBV2 with TRBJ2-2, with D unclear. The CDR3 sequence is 15 residues long. Germline V lookup: CDR1 SNHLY, CDR2 FYNNEI. V lost 5 bases, J lost 0 bases, and 10 bases lay in between. The CDR3 nucleotides read TGTGCCAGCAGTCCGCAGGCGCCGAACACCGGGGAGCTGTTTTTT. Translated: CASSPQAPNTGELFF.

The chain uses TRBV19 and TRBJ1-6; possible D gene TRBD1, 5 bases. V was pared by 9 bases and J by 6 bases, with 12 bases between. There are 13 residues in the CDR3. CDR1 is LNHDA, CDR2 SQIVND, per germline (reference sequence). The CDR3 loop is CASTPRGNSPLHF. The CDR3 DNA is TGTGCCAGCACACCTAGGGGTAATTCACCCCTCCACTTT.

The rearrangement uses TRBV24-1 and TRBJ2-7; TRBD1 matches 7 bases. CDR3 length equals 19 residues. CDR1 is KGHDR, CDR2 SFDVKD, per germline. J lost 4 bases, V lost 3 bases, and 20 bases had no gene match. The CDR3 here is CATSDAQGVQRGLLYEQYV. The CDR3 nucleotides read TGTGCCACCAGTGATGCCCAGGGGGTCCAAAGGGGCCTACTTTACGAGCAGTACGTC.